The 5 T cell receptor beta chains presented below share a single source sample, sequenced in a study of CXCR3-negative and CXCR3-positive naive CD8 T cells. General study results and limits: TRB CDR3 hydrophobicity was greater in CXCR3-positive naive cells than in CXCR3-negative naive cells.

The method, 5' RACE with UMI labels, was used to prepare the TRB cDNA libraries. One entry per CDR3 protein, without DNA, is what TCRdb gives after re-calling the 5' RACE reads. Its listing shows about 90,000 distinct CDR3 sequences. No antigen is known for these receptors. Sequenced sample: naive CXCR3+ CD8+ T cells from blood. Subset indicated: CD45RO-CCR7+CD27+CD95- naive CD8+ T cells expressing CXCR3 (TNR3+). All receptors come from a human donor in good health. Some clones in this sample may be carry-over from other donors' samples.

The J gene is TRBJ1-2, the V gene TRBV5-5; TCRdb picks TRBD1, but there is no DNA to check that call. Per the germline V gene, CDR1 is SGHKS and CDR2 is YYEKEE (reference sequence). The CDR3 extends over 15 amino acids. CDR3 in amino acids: CASSSPSRGDYGYTF.

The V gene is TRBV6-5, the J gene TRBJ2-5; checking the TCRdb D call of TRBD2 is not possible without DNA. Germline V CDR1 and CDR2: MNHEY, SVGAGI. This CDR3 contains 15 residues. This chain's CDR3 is CAIGTGTSFGETQYF.

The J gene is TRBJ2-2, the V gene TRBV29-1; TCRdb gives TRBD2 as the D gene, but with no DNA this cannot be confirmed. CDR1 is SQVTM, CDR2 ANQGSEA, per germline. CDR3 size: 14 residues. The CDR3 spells CSAFSGLAGGELFF.

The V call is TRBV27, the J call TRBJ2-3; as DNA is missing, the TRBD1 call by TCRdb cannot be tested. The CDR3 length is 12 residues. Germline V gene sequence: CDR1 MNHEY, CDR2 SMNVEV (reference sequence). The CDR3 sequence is CASSWGGDTQYF.

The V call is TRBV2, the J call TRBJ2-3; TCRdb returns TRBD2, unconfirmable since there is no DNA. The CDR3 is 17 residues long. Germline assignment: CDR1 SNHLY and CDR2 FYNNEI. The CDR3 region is CASIATWSGGAGDTQYF.